One sample yielded the 10 T cell receptor beta chains listed below, sequenced in a study of T cell responses to AZD1222 COVID-19 vaccine. Only in-frame clones appear in the TCRdb table, and some are missing; sequencing was by immunoSEQ multiplex PCR. The sample consists of 100,000 to 150,000 clones, more than 85% of them appearing once. The specimen was peripheral blood, collected 28 days after the second AZD1222 dose. Every receptor here comes from an adult who received the AZD1222 COVID-19 vaccine.

The chain carries TRBV7-9 and TRBJ2-1; 8 nucleotides match TRBD2. With 5 bases clipped from V and 7 bases from J, the junction kept 16 bases outside the gene matches. From germline, CDR1 is SEHNR and CDR2 FQNEAQ (reference sequence). The CDR3 totals 17 residues. The CDR3 reads CASSRSASGGFLNEQFF. The DNA for the CDR3 is TGTGCCAGCAGCCGGTCGGCCAGCGGGGGTTTTTTAAATGAGCAGTTCTTC. Drawing the rest from reference TRBV7-9 and TRBJ2-1, the complete variable domain is DTGVSQNPRHKITKRGQNVTFRCDPISEHNRLYWYRQTLGQGPEFLTYFQNEAQLEKSRLLSDRFSAERPKGSFSTLEIQRTEQGDSAMYLCASSRSASGGFLNEQFFGPGTRLTVL.

The J gene is TRBJ1-2, the V gene TRBV30; D gene uncertain. This CDR3 is built from 11 residues. Germline CDR1 GTSNPN, CDR2 SVGIG (reference sequence). The V and J ends lost 0 bases and 8 bases respectively, with 7 bases between them. The CDR3 loop reads CAWSVRQGYTF. The CDR3 coding sequence is TGTGCCTGGAGTGTTCGCCAGGGCTACACCTTC.

V usage is TRBV4-1 and J usage is TRBJ1-1, with 7 positions matching TRBD1. Germline V gene sequence: CDR1 MGHRA, CDR2 YSYEKL. The trim removed 6 bases at V and 0 bases at J, leaving 10 bases unmatched. This CDR3 is built from 16 residues. CDR3 sequence reads: CASRAGTEGVNTEAFF. The CDR3, as DNA: TGCGCCAGCAGGGCCGGGACAGAGGGGGTGAACACTGAAGCTTTCTTT.

The chain uses TRBV7-2 and TRBJ2-7, with TRBD2 identical over 13 bases. With 1 base clipped from V and 6 bases from J, the junction kept 6 bases outside the gene matches. This CDR3 is built from 16 residues. Looked up from germline, CDR1 is SGHTA and CDR2 is FQGNSA. Here the CDR3 DNA reads TGTGCCAGCAGCTTAGATAGGGGGACTAGCGGGGTCGAGCAGTACTTC. Translated: CASSLDRGTSGVEQYF.

The rearrangement uses TRBV28 and TRBJ2-2; 7 bases align to TRBD1. J was trimmed by 13 bases and V by 6 bases; bases with no gene match: 11. CDR3 length equals 13 residues. In germline, CDR1 is MDHEN, CDR2 SYDVKM. The CDR3 spells CASRPGQLKVLFF. In DNA form, the CDR3 reads TGTGCCAGCAGGCCGGGACAGTTGAAAGTGCTGTTTTTT.

By frequency in the sample, this clone is large. The chain joins TRBV13 to TRBJ2-3; D possibly corresponds to TRBD2 (6 bases). The CDR3 runs 17 residues. Germline lookup yields CDR1 PRHDT and CDR2 FYEKMQ (reference sequence). The V and J ends lost 5 bases and 0 bases respectively, with 18 bases between them. CDR3 sequence (DNA): TGTGCCAGCAGCGCTCCCAGGGCCAGCGGGAGCACAGATACGCAGTATTTT. Protein product: CASSAPRASGSTDTQYF.

The gene calls are TRBV11-3 and TRBJ2-7, with 12 bases lining up with TRBD2. Germline V gene sequence: CDR1 SGHNT, CDR2 YENEEA. This CDR3 is 16 amino acids long. The trim removed 6 bases at V and 2 bases at J, leaving 8 bases unmatched. The DNA for the CDR3 is TGTGCCAGCAGACTCACTAGCGGGGGGTCCCCCTACGAGCAGTACTTC. Its protein is CASRLTSGGSPYEQYF.

The chain employs TRBV5-4 and TRBJ2-3; 7 nucleotides match TRBD1. V gave up 0 bases and J gave up 2 bases; unmatched junction bases: 9. The germline V gene encodes CDR1 SGHNT and CDR2 YYREEE (reference sequence). The CDR3 has 17 amino acids. Written as DNA, the CDR3 is TGTGCCAGCAGCTTGGCCTGGGACAGAGCCTTCACAGATACGCAGTATTTT. Protein sequence: CASSLAWDRAFTDTQYF.

This rearrangement joins TRBV11-2 to TRBJ2-5; D could derive from TRBD1 or TRBD2 (5 bases each). V shed 3 bases and J shed 2 bases, with 13 bases lying between them. The germline CDR1 and CDR2 sequences are SGHAT and FQNNGV. The length of the CDR3 is 15 residues. Here the CDR3 reads CASSFGDAVQETQYF. The DNA of the CDR3 is TGTGCCAGCAGCTTCGGGGACGCCGTACAAGAGACCCAGTACTTC.

The chain recombines TRBV9 with TRBJ2-1; D is perhaps TRBD2 (7 bases). CDR3 length equals 15 residues. Trimming pared 4 bases from V and 4 bases from J, leaving 15 bases between. Germline lookup yields CDR1 SGDLS and CDR2 YYNGEE. The DNA of the CDR3 is TGTGCCAGCAGCCAGGGGCTAGCGGAGTACAATGAGCAGTTCTTC. Amino acid sequence: CASSQGLAEYNEQFF.